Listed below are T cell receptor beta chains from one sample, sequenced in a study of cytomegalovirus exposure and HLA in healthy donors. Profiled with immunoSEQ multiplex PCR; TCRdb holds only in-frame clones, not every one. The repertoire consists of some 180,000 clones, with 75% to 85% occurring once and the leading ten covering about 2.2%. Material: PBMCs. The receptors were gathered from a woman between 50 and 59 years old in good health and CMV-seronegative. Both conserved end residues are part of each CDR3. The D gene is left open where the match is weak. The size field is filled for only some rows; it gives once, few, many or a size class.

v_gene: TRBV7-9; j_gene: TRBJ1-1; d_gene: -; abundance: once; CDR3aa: CSISSYDTEAFF; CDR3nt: TGTTCCATTTCCTCCTATGACACTGAAGCTTTCTTT
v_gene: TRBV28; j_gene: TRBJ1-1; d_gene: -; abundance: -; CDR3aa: CASRGQISEAFF; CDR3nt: TGTGCCAGCAGAGGACAAATTTCTGAAGCTTTCTTT
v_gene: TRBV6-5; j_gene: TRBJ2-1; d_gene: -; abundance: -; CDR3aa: CASSYDGGPPNNEQFF; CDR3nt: TGTGCCAGCAGTTACGATGGGGGCCCCCCTAACAATGAGCAGTTCTTC
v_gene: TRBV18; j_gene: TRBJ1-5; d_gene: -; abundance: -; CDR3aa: CASSPSYNQPQHF; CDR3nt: TGTGCCAGCTCACCAAGCTACAATCAGCCCCAGCATTTT
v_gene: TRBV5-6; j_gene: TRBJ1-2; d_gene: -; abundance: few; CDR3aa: CASSTGRGLGGYTF; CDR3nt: TGTGCCAGCAGCACTGGTAGGGGACTGGGGGGCTACACCTTC
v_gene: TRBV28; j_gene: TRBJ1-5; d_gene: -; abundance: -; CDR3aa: CASNTVPGPQHF; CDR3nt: TGTGCCAGCAACACAGTCCCTGGGCCCCAGCATTTT
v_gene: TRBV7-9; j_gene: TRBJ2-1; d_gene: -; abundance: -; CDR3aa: CASSLGGDGSSYNEQFF; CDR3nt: TGTGCCAGCAGCTTAGGGGGGGACGGGAGCTCCTACAATGAGCAGTTCTTC
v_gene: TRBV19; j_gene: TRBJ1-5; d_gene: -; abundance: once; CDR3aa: CASSSGGVDGNQPQHF; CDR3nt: TGTGCCAGTAGTTCCGGAGGGGTTGACGGCAATCAGCCCCAGCATTTT
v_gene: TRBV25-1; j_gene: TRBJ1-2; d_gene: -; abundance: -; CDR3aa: CASSDSHSSFNYGYTF; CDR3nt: TGTGCCAGCAGTGATTCCCACAGCTCCTTTAACTATGGCTACACCTTC
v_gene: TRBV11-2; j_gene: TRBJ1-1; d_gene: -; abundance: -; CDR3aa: CASSLGTRRQEAFF; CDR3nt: TGTGCCAGCAGCCTAGGGACTCGGAGGCAGGAAGCTTTCTTT
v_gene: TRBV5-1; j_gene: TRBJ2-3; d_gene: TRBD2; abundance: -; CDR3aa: CASTIAGVEDTQYF; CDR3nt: TGCGCCAGCACCATAGCGGGAGTGGAGGATACGCAGTATTTT
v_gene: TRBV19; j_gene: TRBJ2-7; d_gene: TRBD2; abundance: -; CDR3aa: CASSERENSYEQYF; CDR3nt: TGTGCCAGTAGTGAGCGGGAAAACTCCTACGAGCAGTACTTC
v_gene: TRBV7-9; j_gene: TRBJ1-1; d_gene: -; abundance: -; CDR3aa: CASRKTGSVTEAFF; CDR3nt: TGTGCCAGCAGAAAAACAGGGAGTGTCACTGAAGCTTTCTTT
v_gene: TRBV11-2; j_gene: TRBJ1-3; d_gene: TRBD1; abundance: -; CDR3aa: CASSFRGTGKGNTIYF; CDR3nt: TGTGCCAGCAGCTTCCGGGGGACAGGGAAAGGAAACACCATATATTTT
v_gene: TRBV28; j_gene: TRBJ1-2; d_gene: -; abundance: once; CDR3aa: CASSLKAGLGYGYTF; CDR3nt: TGTGCCAGCAGTTTAAAGGCAGGGCTTGGCTATGGCTACACCTTC
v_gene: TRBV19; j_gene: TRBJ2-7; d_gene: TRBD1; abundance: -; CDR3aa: CSSGQGAYEQYF; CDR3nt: TGTTCCAGCGGACAGGGGGCATACGAGCAGTACTTC
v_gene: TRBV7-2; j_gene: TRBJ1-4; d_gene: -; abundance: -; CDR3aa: CASRAGHNEKLFF; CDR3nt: TGTGCCAGCAGGGCAGGCCATAATGAAAAACTGTTTTTT
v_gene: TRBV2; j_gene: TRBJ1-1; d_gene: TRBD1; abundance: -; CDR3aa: CASSQLGQLNTEAFF; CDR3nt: TGTGCCAGCAGTCAACTGGGACAGCTGAACACTGAAGCTTTCTTT
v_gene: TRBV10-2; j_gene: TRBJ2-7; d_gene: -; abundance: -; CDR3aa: CASSEFRLSYEQYF; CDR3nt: TGCGCCAGCAGTGAGTTCCGTCTATCCTACGAGCAGTACTTC
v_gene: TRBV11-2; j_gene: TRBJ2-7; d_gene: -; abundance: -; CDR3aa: CASSYEKSYEQYF; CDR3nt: TGTGCCAGCAGCTACGAGAAGTCCTACGAGCAGTACTTC
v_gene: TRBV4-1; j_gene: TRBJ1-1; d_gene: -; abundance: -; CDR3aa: CASSRRAREGTEAFF; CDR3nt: TGCGCCAGCAGCCGGAGGGCCAGGGAGGGGACTGAAGCTTTCTTT
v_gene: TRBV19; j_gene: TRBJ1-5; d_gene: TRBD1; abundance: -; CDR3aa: CATQPGQGNQPQHF; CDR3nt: TGTGCCACACAACCGGGACAGGGCAATCAGCCCCAGCATTTT
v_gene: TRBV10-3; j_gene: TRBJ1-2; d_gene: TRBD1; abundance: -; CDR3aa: CAISLDRARGYTF; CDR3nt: TGTGCCATCAGCCTGGACAGGGCTCGTGGCTACACCTTC
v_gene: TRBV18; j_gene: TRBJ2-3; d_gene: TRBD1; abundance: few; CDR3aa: CASSYLGQVGTDTQYF; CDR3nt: TGTGCCAGCTCATACCTGGGACAGGTTGGCACAGATACGCAGTATTTT
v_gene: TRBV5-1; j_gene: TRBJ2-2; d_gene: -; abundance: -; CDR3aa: CASSLLRGNTGELFF; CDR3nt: TGCGCCAGCAGCTTATTAAGGGGAAACACCGGGGAGCTGTTTTTT
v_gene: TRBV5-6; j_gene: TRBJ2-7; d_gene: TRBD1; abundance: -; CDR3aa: CASSLGQGRIEQYF; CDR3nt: TGTGCCAGCAGCTTGGGACAGGGCAGGATCGAGCAGTACTTC
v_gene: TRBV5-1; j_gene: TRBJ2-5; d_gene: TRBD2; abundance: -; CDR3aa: CASSWTSGSSRETQYF; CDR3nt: TGCGCCAGCAGCTGGACTAGCGGGAGTTCACGAGAGACCCAGTACTTC
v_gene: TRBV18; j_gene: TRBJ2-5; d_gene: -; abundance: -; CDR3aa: CASSPLPTGSQETQYF; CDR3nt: TGTGCCAGCTCACCACTCCCGACAGGTTCTCAGGAGACCCAGTACTTC
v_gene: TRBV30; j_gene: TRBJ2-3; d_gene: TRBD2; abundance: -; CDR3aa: CAWTGLAYGLAADTQYF; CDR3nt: TGTGCCTGGACGGGACTCGCTTACGGACTAGCTGCAGATACGCAGTATTTT